The following is a T cell receptor beta chain sequence with its context. Its antigen is unknown. Patients with chemo-refractory metastatic non-small-cell lung cancer received focal radiation plus CTLA-4 blockade with ipilimumab. CDR1 is SGHTA, CDR2 FQGNSA, per germline. The CDR3 totals 16 residues. V lost 1 base, J lost 5 bases, and 8 bases stayed unmatched. Clones were read by immunoSEQ multiplex PCR, and TCRdb kept only the in-frame ones, dropping some. The repertoire consists of tens of thousands of clones, with 88% occurring once and the leading ten covering 7.8%. These data are taken from a study of radiotherapy plus CTLA-4 blockade in lung cancer. Study background: Of all patients, around 19% responded objectively and roughly 31% showed disease control.

Study outcomes and limitations: Early clonal dynamics of blood T cells, together with interferon-beta, were reported as the best response predictor. In blood, TCR clones derived from the tumor expanded after radiotherapy plus ipilimumab.

The origin of this receptor is a human donor with non-small cell lung cancer whose response to radiotherapy plus ipilimumab could not be evaluated. V gene TRBV7-2 combines with J gene TRBJ1-5; 7 bases match TRBD1. Here the sequenced sample was peripheral blood, taken from a patient treated with radiotherapy plus ipilimumab. The CDR3 DNA reads TGTGCCAGCAGCTTAGTCGGAGGGGGCTCGGATCAGCCCCAGCATTTT. The encoded protein is CASSLVGGGSDQPQHF.